This record concerns one TCR beta chain sequence. The sample originates from a study of blood T cell repertoires in COVID-19. Study context: The United States, Italy and Spain were the sources of the acute and convalescent COVID-19 samples.

The CDR3 spans 13 residues. Between the trimmed V and J ends, which lost 7 bases and 4 bases, there was a span of 17 bases. Germline-derived CDR1 and CDR2 are SQVTM and ANQGSEA. Clones were sequenced by immunoSEQ multiplex PCR, and TCRdb holds only the in-frame ones, with some missing. The sample includes under 300,000 clones, roughly 88% of them seen just once. The TCR comes from a woman between 40 and 50 years old who had recovered from COVID-19. Sequencing was carried out using peripheral blood. The rearrangement joins TRBV29-1 to TRBJ2-7, with D perhaps TRBD2 (6 bases). The CDR3 loop is CSALAGPPYEQYF. Here the CDR3 DNA reads TGCAGCGCCTTGGCGGGGCCTCCTTACGAGCAGTACTTC.